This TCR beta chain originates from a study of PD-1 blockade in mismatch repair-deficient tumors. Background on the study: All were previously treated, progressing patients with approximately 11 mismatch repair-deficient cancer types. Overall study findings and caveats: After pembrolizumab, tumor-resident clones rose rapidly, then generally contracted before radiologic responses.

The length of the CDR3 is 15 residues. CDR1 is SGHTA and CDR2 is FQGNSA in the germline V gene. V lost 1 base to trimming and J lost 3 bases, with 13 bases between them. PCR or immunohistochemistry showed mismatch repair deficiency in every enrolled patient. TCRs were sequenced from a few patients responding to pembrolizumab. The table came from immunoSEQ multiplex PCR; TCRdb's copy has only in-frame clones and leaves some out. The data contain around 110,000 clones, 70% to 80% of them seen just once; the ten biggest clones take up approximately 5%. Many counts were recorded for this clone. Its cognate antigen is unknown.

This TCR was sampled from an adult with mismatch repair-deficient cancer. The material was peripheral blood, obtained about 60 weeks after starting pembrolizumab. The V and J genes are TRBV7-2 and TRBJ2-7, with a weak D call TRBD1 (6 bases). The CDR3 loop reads CASSLETGLIYEQYF. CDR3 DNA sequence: TGTGCCAGCAGCTTAGAAACAGGGCTTATCTACGAGCAGTACTTC.